The 8 T cell receptor beta chains reported below all come from one sample, sequenced in a study of CD8 T cells in ankylosing spondylitis. Whole-study results and caveats: Blood of patients with ankylosing spondylitis appeared to be characterized by a TCR beta motif of eight highly homologous variants.

TCRdb recomputed calls from the 5' RACE reads with MiXCR, one row per CDR3 protein. This sample yields some 220,000 distinct CDR3 sequences, of which about 7.3% are seen a single time; 13% to 15% belongs to the top ten. For these TCRs, the target antigens are not known. The sample taken for sequencing was blood, either unsorted or a sorted T cell fraction (not recorded which). The source of these receptors is a male donor with ankylosing spondylitis.

The chain recombines TRBV6-2 or TRBV6-3 with TRBJ2-1; weak D call: TRBD2 (6 bases). The CDR3 has 14 residues. Trimming removed 5 bases at V and 3 bases at J, with 11 bases between. The germline gives CDR1 MNHEY, CDR2 SVGEGT. The CDR3 DNA is TGTGCCAGCAGTGACGGACTATACTACAATGAGCAGTTCTTC. It yields the protein CASSDGLYYNEQFF.

In this sample, this clonotype turned up many times. The rearrangement links TRBV15 to TRBJ1-2; the D gene is possibly TRBD1 (5 bases). There are 14 residues in the CDR3. Germline V lookup: CDR1 LNHNV, CDR2 YYDKDF (reference sequence). V gave up 5 bases and J gave up 3 bases, with 13 bases separating them. The CDR3 protein is CATSGLRGYYGYTF. Written as DNA, the CDR3 is TGTGCCACCAGCGGACTAAGGGGTTACTATGGCTACACCTTC.

At least ten counts were recorded for this clonotype. The V gene is TRBV7-9, the J gene TRBJ2-3; no firm D call. Germline CDR1 reads SEHNR; CDR2 reads FQNEAQ (reference sequence). V dropped 6 bases and J dropped 3 bases, with 19 bases sitting between them. This CDR3 comprises 16 residues. The CDR3: CASRRTSAVGTDTQYF. The CDR3 DNA follows: TGTGCCAGCAGACGAACATCGGCAGTAGGAACAGATACGCAGTATTTT.

The chain is built from TRBV28 and TRBJ1-5; D may be TRBD1 (5 bases). The CDR3 runs to 14 residues. V was cut by 2 bases and J by 4 bases, with 9 bases left in between. Germline V gives CDR1 MDHEN, CDR2 SYDVKM. The DNA of the CDR3 is TGTGCCAGCAGTTTACAGGGTCGGAATCAGCCCCAGCATTTT. This gives the protein CASSLQGRNQPQHF.

At least ten counts were recorded for this clonotype. The chain is built from TRBV4-2 and TRBJ2-7, with D perhaps TRBD1 (7 bases). There are 16 residues in the CDR3. V was clipped by 0 bases and J by 2 bases, with 14 bases between them. Per the germline V gene, CDR1 is LGHNA and CDR2 is YNFKEQ. In DNA, the CDR3 is TGTGCCAGCAGCCAAGATCTGGGCGGGACAGCCTACGAGCAGTACTTC. Translating gives CASSQDLGGTAYEQYF.

This clonotype was picked up many times. The chain has TRBV7-9 and TRBJ1-1; D is undetermined. V was cut by 5 bases and J by 0 bases, with 10 bases left in between. The length of the CDR3 is 14 residues. From germline, CDR1 is SEHNR and CDR2 FQNEAQ (reference sequence). The CDR3 coding sequence is TGTGCCAGCAGCCCACTGACCGTGAACACTGAAGCTTTCTTT. Protein sequence: CASSPLTVNTEAFF.

This clonotype came up a few times. The rearrangement joins TRBV7-6 to TRBJ2-7; D is unclear. Trimming stripped 5 bases from V and 0 bases from J, with 17 bases between. Germline CDR1 reads SGHVS; CDR2 reads FNYEAQ. This CDR3 contains 16 residues. Here the CDR3 reads CASSLRPAESSYEQYF. CDR3 sequence (DNA): TGTGCCAGCAGCCTCAGGCCGGCGGAGAGCTCCTACGAGCAGTACTTC.

This clonotype was seen repeatedly, ten times or more. CDR3 residues: CASSFVVNTEAFF. CDR3 nucleotide sequence: TGTGCCAGCAGCTTCGTGGTGAACACTGAAGCTTTCTTT. The chain carries TRBV7-9 and TRBJ1-1, with D unresolved. CDR1 and CDR2 (germline): SEHNR, FQNEAQ (reference sequence). The CDR3 loop spans 13 amino acids. Between the trimmed V and J ends, which lost 3 bases and 0 bases, there was a span of 5 bases.